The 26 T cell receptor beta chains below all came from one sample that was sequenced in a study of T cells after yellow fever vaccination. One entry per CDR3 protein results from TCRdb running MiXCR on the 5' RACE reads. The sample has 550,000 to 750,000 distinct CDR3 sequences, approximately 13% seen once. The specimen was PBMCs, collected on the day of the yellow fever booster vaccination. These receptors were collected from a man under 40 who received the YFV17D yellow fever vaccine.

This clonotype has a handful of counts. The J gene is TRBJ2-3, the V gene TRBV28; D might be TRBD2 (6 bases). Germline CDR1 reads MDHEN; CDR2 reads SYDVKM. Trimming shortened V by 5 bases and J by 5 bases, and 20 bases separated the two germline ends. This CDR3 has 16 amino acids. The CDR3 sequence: CASSTRDLEYGDTQYF. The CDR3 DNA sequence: TGTGCCAGCAGTACCCGGGACTTGGAGTATGGAGATACGCAGTATTTT.

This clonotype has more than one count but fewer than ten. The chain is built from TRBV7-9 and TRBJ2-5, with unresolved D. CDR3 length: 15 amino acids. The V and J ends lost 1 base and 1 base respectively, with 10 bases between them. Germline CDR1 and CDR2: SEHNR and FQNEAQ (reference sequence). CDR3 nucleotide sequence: TGTGCCAGCAGCTTAGGAAGGCAGGCCCAAGAGACCCAGTACTTC. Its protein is CASSLGRQAQETQYF.

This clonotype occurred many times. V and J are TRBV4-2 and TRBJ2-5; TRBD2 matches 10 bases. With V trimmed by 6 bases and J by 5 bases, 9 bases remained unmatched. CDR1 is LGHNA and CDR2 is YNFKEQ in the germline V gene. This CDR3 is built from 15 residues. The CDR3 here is CASRRLAGEEETQYF. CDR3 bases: TGTGCCAGCAGACGACTAGCGGGTGAAGAGGAGACCCAGTACTTC.

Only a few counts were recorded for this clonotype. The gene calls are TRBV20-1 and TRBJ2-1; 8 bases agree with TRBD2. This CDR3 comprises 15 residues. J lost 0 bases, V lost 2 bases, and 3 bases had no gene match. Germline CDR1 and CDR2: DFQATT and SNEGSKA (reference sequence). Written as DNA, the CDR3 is TGCAGTGCTAGAAGGAGCGGGAGCTCCTACAATGAGCAGTTCTTC. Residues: CSARRSGSSYNEQFF.

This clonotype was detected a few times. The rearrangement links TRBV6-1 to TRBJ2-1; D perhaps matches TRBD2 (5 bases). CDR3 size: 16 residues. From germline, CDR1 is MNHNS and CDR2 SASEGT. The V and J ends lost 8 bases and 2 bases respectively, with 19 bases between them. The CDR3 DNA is TGTGCCAGCGCGGAGGCCCGGACTGTTGCCTACAATGAGCAGTTCTTC. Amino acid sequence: CASAEARTVAYNEQFF.

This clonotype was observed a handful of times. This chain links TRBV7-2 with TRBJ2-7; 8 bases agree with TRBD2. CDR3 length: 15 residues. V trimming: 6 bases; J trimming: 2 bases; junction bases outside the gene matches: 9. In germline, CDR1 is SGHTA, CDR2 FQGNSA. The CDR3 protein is CASRPFMREAYEQYF. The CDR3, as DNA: TGTGCCAGCAGGCCGTTCATGCGGGAGGCCTACGAGCAGTACTTC. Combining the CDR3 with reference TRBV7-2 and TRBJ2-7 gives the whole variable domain GAGVSQSPSNKVTEKGKDVELRCDPISGHTALYWYRQSLGQGLEFLIYFQGNSAPDKSGLPSDRFSAERTGGSVSTLTIQRTQQEDSAVYLCASRPFMREAYEQYFGPGTRLTVT.

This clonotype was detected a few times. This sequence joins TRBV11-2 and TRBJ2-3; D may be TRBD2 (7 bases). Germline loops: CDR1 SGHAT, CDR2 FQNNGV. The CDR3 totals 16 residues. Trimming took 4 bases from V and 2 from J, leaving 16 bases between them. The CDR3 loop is CASSSRGAETTDTQYF. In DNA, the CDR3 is TGTGCCAGCAGCTCCCGGGGGGCGGAGACCACAGATACGCAGTATTTT.

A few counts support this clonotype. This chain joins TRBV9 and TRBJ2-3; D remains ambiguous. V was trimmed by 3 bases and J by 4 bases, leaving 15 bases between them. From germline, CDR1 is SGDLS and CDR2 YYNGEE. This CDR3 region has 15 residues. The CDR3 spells CASSDRAAVADTQYF. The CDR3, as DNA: TGTGCCAGCAGCGACCGGGCGGCCGTGGCAGATACGCAGTATTTT.

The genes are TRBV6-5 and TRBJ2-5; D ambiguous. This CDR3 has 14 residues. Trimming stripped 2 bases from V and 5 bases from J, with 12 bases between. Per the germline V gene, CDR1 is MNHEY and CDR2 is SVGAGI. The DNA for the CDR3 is TGTGCCAGCAGTTACACGCGCGGCCGGGAGACCCAGTACTTC. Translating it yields CASSYTRGRETQYF.

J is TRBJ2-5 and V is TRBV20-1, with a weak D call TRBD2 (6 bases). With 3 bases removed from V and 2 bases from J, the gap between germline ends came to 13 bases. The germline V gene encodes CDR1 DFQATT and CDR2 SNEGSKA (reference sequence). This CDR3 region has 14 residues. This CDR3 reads CSASVGGAQETQYF. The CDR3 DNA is TGCAGTGCTAGTGTCGGCGGGGCTCAAGAGACCCAGTACTTC.

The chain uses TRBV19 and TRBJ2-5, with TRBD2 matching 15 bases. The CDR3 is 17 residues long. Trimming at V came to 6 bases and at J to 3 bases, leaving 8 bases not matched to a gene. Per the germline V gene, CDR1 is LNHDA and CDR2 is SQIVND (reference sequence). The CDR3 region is CASSSGLAGGPEETQYF. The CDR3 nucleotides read TGTGCCAGTAGCAGCGGACTAGCGGGAGGGCCCGAAGAGACCCAGTACTTC.

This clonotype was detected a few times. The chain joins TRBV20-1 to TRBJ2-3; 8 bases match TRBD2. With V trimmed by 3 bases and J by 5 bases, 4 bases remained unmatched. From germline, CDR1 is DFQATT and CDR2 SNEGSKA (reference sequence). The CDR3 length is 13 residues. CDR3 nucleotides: TGCAGTGCTAGTAGCGGGACTATAGATACGCAGTATTTT. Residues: CSASSGTIDTQYF.

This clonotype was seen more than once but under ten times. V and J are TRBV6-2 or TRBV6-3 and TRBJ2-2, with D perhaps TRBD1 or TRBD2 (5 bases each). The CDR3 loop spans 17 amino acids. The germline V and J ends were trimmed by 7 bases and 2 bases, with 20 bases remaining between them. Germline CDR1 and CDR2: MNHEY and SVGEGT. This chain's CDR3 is CASTRDPNTLNTGELFF. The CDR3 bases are TGTGCCAGCACCCGGGACCCCAACACTCTAAACACCGGGGAGCTGTTTTTT.

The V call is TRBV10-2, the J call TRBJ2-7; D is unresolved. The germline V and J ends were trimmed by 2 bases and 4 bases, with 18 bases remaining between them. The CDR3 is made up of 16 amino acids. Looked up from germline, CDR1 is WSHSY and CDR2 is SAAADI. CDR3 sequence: CASSELETSLGYEQYF. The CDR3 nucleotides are TGCGCCAGCAGTGAGCTCGAGACATCCCTAGGGTACGAGCAGTACTTC.

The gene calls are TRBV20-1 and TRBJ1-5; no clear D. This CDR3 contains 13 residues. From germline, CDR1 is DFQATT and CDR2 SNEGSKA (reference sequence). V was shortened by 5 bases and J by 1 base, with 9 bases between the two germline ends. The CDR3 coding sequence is TGCAGTGCTCAGAAGAGGAGCAATCAGCCCCAGCATTTT. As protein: CSAQKRSNQPQHF.

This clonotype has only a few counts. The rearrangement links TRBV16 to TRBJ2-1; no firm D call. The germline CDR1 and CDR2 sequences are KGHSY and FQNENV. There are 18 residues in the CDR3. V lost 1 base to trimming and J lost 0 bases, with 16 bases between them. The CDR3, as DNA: TGTGCCAGCAGCCAATATGGCAGTCCATACCTCTCCTACAATGAGCAGTTCTTC. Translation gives CASSQYGSPYLSYNEQFF.

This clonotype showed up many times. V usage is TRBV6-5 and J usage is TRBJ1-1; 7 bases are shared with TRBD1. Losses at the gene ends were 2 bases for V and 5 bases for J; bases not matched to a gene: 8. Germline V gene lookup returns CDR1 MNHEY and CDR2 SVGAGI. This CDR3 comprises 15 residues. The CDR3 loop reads CASSYTAGGNTEAFF. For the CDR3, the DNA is TGTGCCAGCAGTTACACGGCAGGGGGTAATACTGAAGCTTTCTTT.

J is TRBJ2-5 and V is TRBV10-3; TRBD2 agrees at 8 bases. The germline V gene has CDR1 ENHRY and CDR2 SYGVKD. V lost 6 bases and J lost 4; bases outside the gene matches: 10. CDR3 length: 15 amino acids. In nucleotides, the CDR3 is TGTGCCATCAGGGCTGACCCGGGACTAGGAGAGACCCAGTACTTC. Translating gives CAIRADPGLGETQYF.

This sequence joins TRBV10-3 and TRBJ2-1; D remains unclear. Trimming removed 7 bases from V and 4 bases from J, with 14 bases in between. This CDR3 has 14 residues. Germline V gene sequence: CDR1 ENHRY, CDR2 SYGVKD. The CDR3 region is CAITKSTIYNEQFF. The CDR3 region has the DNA TGTGCCATCACAAAGTCAACCATATACAATGAGCAGTTCTTC.

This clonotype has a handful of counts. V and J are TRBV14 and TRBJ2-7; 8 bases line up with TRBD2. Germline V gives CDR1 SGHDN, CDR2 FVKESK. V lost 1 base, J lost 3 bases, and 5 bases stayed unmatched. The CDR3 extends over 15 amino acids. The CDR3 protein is CASSQAGTRDYEQYF. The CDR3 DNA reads TGTGCCAGCAGCCAAGCCGGGACTAGAGACTACGAGCAGTACTTC.

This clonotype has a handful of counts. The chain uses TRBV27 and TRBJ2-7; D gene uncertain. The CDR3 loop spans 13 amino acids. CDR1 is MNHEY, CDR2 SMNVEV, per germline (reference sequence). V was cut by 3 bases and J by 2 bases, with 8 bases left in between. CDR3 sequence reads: CASSFSRAYEQYF. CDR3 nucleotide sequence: TGTGCCAGCAGTTTCTCTCGAGCCTACGAGCAGTACTTC.

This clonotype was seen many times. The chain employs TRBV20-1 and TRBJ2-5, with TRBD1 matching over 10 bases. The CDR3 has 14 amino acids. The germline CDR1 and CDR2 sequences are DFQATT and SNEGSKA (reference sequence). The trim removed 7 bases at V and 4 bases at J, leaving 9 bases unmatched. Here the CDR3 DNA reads TGCAGTGTCCCCGCCCGGGACAGGGGAGAGACCCAGTACTTC. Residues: CSVPARDRGETQYF.

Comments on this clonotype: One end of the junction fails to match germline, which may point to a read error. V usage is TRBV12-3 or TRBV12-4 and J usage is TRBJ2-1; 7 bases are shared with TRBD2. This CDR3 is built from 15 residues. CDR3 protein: CACSPPGTTYNEQFF. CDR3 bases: TGTGCCTGCAGCCCTCCGGGGACTACGTACAATGAGCAGTTCTTC.

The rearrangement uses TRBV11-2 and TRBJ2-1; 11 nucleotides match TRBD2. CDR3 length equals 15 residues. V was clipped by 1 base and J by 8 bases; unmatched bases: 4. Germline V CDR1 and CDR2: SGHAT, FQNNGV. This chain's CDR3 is CASSLGVSGGDEQFF. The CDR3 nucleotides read TGTGCCAGCAGCTTAGGGGTTAGCGGGGGGGATGAGCAGTTCTTC.

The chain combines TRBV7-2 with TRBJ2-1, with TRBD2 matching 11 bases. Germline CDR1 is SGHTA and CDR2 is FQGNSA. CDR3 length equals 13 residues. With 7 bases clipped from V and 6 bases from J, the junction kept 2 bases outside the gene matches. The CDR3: CASKLAGGNEQFF. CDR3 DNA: TGTGCCAGCAAGCTAGCGGGAGGCAATGAGCAGTTCTTC.

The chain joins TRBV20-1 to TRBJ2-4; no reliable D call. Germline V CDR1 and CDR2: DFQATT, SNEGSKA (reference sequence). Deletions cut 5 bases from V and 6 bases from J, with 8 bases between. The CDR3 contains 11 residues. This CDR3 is CSAPLPNIQYF. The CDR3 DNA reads TGCAGTGCTCCACTACCAAACATTCAGTACTTC.